The clone carrying this T cell receptor (beta chain) was observed many times. The antigen remains undetermined. V was pared by 0 bases and J by 4 bases, with 12 bases between. CDR3 length: 15 amino acids. Germline V lookup: CDR1 MNHEY, CDR2 SVGAGI. The authors amplified TCR beta CDR3 regions, and they did so from RNA transcripts for repertoire sequencing. HTBI primers served in a first-round RT-PCR, which a second-round multiplex PCR followed. One entry per CDR3 protein, called by TCRdb with MiXCR from the multiplex PCR reads. Of just over 600,000 distinct CDR3 sequences in the sample, about 24% were seen once. This sample is part of a study of Graves' ophthalmopathy and Graves' hyperthyroidism. Points from the study as a whole: The authors also found most expanded thyroid clonotypes above 0.001 frequency in blood.

Input material: peripheral blood. The chain employs TRBV6-5 and TRBJ2-5; the D gene could be TRBD1 or TRBD2 (5 bases each). The clonotype comes from a woman between 18 and 29 years old with stable Graves' hyperthyroidism. Some clones in this sample may be carry-over from other donors' samples. The CDR3 DNA reads TGTGCCAGCAGTTACTCGGGACGGAAGGGAGAGACCCAGTACTTC. Amino acid sequence: CASSYSGRKGETQYF.